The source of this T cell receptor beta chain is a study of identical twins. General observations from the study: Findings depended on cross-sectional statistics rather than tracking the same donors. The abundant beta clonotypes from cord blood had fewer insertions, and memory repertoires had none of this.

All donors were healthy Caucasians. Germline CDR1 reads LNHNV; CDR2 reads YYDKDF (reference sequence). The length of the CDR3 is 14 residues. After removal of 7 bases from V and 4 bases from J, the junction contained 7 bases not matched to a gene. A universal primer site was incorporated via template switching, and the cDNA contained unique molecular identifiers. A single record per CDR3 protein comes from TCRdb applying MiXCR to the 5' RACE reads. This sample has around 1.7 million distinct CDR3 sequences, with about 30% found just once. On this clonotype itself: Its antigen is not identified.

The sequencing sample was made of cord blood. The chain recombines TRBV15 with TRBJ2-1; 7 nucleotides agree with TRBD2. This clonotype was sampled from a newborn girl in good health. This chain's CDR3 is CATTKRDVYNEQFF. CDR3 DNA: TGTGCCACCACCAAGCGGGATGTTTACAATGAGCAGTTCTTC.